The clone carrying this T cell receptor (beta chain) was recorded a few times. This specimen comes from a study of human T cells and chemical hapten exposure. Time point in this sample: pre-sensitization, week 0. As for treatment: therapeutic diphenylcyclopropenone sensitization with weekly scalp DPC. TCRdb re-derived calls from the RACE reads in MiXCR, one entry per CDR3 protein. This sample has 30,000 to 40,000 distinct CDR3 sequences; approximately 7.6% occur once, and the top ten carry 1.3%. This CDR3 has 15 residues. Trimming stripped 3 bases from V and 0 bases from J, with 12 bases between. CDR1 KGHSH and CDR2 LQKENI come from the germline V gene.

Sequencing used whole blood, obtained in connection with sensitization to the hapten diphenylcyclopropenone (DPC). This clonotype originated in a woman aged 50 to 60 with alopecia areata. Some clones in this sample may be carry-over from other donors' samples. V usage is TRBV18 and J usage is TRBJ2-7; D is undetermined. The CDR3 here is CASSPGTASSYEQYF. The CDR3 DNA sequence: TGTGCCAGCTCACCGGGCACAGCGAGCTCCTACGAGCAGTACTTC.